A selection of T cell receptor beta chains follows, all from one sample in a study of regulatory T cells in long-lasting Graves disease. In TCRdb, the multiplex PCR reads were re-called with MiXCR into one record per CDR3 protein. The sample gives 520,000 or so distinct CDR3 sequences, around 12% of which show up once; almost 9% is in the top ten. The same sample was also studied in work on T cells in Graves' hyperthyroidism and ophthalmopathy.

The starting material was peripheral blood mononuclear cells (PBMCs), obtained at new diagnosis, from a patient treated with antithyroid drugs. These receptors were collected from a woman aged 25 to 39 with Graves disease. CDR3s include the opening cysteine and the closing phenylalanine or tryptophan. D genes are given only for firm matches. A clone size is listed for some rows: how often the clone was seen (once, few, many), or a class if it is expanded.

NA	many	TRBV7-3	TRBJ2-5	TGTGCCAGCAGCTTAACCTTATACGAGACCCAGTACTTC	CASSLTLYETQYF
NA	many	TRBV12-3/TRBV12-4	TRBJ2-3	TGTGCCAGCAGTAACACAGGGATTCCGCAGTATTTT	CASSNTGIPQYF
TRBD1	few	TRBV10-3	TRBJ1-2	TGTGCCATCAAATGGACAGGGGGGGACTATGGCTACACCTTC	CAIKWTGGDYGYTF
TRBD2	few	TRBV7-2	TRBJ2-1	TGTGCCAGCAGCCCACACTCTGGGATGAGCGGGATGTTCTTC	CASSPHSGMSGMFF
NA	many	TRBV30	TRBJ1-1	TGTGCCTGGAGTGTACCGCAGGGTTGGAGGAACACTGAAGCTTTCTTT	CAWSVPQGWRNTEAFF
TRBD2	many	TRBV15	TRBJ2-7	TGTGCCACCAGCCAAGAAGGGACTAGCGGGGGCGAGCAGTACTTC	CATSQEGTSGGEQYF
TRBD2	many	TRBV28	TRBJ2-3	TGTGCCAGCAGTTCCGCGGCTAGCGGTACAGATACGCAGTATTTT	CASSSAASGTDTQYF
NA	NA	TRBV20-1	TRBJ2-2	TGCAGTGCTAGAGCCCTAGCCTCGAACACCGGGGAGCTGTTTTTT	CSARALASNTGELFF
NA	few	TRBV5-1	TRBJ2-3	TGCGCCAGCAGTTCCGGGACTTTTACAGATACGCAGTATTTT	CASSSGTFTDTQYF
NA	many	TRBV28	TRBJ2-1	TGTGCCAGCAGTTCCCCGGGTAGGACCTACAATGAGCAGTTCTTC	CASSSPGRTYNEQFF
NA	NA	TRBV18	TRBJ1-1	TGTGCCAGCTCACGGGGGGCCGACACTGAAGCTTTCTTT	CASSRGADTEAFF
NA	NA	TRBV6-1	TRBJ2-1	TGTGCCAGCAGTGAATGGACAGTTATTTACCCACGAATCTACTACAATGAGCAGTTCTTC	CASSEWTVIYPRIYYNEQFF
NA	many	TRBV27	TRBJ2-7	TGTGCCAGCAGCCGGGACTCCTCCTACGAGCAGTACTTC	CASSRDSSYEQYF
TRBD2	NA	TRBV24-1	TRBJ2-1	TGTGCCACCAGTGGACTAGCGGCAAGCTCCTACAATGAGCAGTTCTTC	CATSGLAASSYNEQFF